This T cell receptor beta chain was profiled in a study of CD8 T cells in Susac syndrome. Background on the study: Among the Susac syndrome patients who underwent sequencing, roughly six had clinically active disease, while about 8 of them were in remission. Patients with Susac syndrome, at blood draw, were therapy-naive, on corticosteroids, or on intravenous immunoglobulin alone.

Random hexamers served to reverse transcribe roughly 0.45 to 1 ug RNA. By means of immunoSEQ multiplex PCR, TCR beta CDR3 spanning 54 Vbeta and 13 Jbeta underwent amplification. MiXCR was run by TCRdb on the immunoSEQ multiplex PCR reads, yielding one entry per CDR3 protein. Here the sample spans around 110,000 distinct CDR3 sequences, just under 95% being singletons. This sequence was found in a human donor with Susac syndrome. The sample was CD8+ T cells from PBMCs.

CDR3 amino acids: CASSFWSGGQETQYF. In DNA form, the CDR3 reads TGTGCCAGCAGCTTCTGGTCGGGGGGGCAAGAGACCCAGTACTTC. The genes are TRBV5-6 and TRBJ2-5; 8 nucleotides line up with TRBD2. CDR1 and CDR2 from the germline V gene are SGHDT and YYEEEE. The CDR3 is 15 amino acids. V was clipped by 2 bases and J by 2 bases; unmatched bases: 5.